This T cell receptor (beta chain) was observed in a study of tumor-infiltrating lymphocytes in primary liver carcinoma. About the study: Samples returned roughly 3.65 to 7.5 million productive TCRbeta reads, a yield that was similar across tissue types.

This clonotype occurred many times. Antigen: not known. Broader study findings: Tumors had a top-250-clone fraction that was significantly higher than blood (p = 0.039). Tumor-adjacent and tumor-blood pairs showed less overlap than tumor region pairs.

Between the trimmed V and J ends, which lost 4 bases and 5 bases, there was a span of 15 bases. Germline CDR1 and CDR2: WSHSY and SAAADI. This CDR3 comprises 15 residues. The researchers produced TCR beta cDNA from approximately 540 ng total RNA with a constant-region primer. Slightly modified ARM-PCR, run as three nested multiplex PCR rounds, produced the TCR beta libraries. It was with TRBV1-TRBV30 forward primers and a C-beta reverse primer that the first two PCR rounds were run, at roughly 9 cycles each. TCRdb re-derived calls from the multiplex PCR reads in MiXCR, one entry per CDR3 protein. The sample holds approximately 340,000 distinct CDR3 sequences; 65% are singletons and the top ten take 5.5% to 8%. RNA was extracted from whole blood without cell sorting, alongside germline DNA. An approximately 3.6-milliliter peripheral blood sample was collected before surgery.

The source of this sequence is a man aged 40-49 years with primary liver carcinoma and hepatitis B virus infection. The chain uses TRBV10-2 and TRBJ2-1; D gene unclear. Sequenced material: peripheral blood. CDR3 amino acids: CASSGSLPQDNEQFF. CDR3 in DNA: TGCGCCAGCAGTGGAAGCTTACCGCAGGACAATGAGCAGTTCTTC.